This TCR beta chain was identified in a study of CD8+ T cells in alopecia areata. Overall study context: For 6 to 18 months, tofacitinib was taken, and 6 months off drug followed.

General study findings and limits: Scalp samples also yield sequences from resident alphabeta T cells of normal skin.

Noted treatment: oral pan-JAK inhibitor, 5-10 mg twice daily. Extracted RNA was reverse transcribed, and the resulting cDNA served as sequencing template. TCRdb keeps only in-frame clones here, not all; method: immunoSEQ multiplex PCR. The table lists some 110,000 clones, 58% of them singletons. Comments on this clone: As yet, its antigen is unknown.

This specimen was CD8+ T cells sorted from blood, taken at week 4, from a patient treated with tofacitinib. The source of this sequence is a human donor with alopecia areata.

The CDR3 is CAYSPGETEYEQYF. CDR3 DNA sequence: TGTGCCTACTCCCCCGGGGAAACGGAGTACGAGCAGTACTTC. The chain joins TRBV30 to TRBJ2-7; D perhaps matches TRBD2 (5 bases). Germline loops: CDR1 GTSNPN, CDR2 SVGIG (reference sequence). The CDR3 covers 14 residues. The V end was cut by 7 bases, the J end by 4 bases, with 20 bases between. Filled out from reference TRBV30 and TRBJ2-7, the complete variable domain reads SQTIHQWPATLVQPVGSPLSLECTVEGTSNPNLYWYRQAAGRGLQLLFYSVGIGQISSEVPQNLSASRPQDRQFILSSKKLLLSDSGFYLCAYSPGETEYEQYFGPGTRLTVT.